This entry lists 5 T cell receptor beta chains sequenced from one sample in a study of T cells in pancreatic ductal adenocarcinoma. The selected patients with pancreatic ductal adenocarcinoma had surgery but no neoadjuvant therapy. Repertoires were generated with immunoSEQ multiplex PCR, while TCRdb's copy carries only in-frame clones and drops some. The sample lists roughly 5,000 clones, approximately 68% occurring once. Source material: pancreatic tumor tissue. The source is a human donor with pancreatic ductal adenocarcinoma.

This chain links TRBV7-2 with TRBJ2-1; D is perhaps TRBD1 (5 bases). This CDR3 contains 15 residues. Trimming removed 2 bases from V and 9 bases from J, with 17 bases in between. Germline loops: CDR1 SGHTA, CDR2 FQGNSA. The CDR3 bases are TGTGCCAGCAGCTTAAATCAGGGAACGAAGGGTGAGCAGTTCTTC. This encodes CASSLNQGTKGEQFF.

The chain carries TRBV28 and TRBJ2-7, with 9 bases that match TRBD1. The CDR3 length is 14 residues. V gave up 5 bases and J gave up 0 bases; unmatched junction bases: 2. Per germline, CDR1 MDHEN and CDR2 SYDVKM. The CDR3 nucleotides read TGTGCCAGCAGTAGGGACAGGGCCTCCTACGAGCAGTACTTC. It yields the protein CASSRDRASYEQYF. Looking up the rest from reference TRBV28 and TRBJ2-7 gives the full variable domain: DVKVTQSSRYLVKRTGEKVFLECVQDMDHENMFWYRQDPGLGLRLIYFSYDVKMKEKGDIPEGYSVSREKKERFSLILESASTNQTSMYLCASSRDRASYEQYFGPGTRLTVT.

The chain uses TRBV19 and TRBJ1-5, with D possibly TRBD1 on 5 matching bases. CDR1 is LNHDA, CDR2 SQIVND, per germline (reference sequence). V dropped 4 bases and J dropped 0 bases, with 16 bases sitting between them. The CDR3 is 17 residues long. This CDR3 reads CASSTRQTPYSNQPQHF. The CDR3 DNA sequence: TGTGCCAGTAGTACACGACAGACCCCATATAGCAATCAGCCCCAGCATTTT.

J is TRBJ1-2 and V is TRBV6-1, with D possibly matching TRBD1 (6 bases). From germline, CDR1 is MNHNS and CDR2 SASEGT. Trimming took off 6 bases at V and 3 bases at J, with 14 bases between the two ends. CDR3 length equals 14 residues. The CDR3 is CASRDPGVHYGYTF. DNA for the CDR3: TGTGCCAGCAGGGACCCAGGGGTGCACTATGGCTACACCTTC.

The chain employs TRBV15 and TRBJ2-7; 9 bases are shared with TRBD1. The CDR3 totals 15 residues. After removal of 5 bases from V and 5 bases from J, the junction contained 10 bases not matched to a gene. Germline CDR1 reads LNHNV; CDR2 reads YYDKDF (reference sequence). CDR3 DNA sequence: TGTGCCACCAGCCGAACAGGGGGCTCGGGCGACGAGCAGTACTTC. Translating it yields CATSRTGGSGDEQYF.